This T cell receptor (beta chain) derives from a study of T cells after yellow fever vaccination. TCRdb ran MiXCR on the 5' RACE reads and lists one entry per CDR3 protein. Seen here are about 300,000 distinct CDR3 sequences, about 6.6% observed once, and the top ten hold 15% to 20%. V lost 2 bases to trimming and J lost 7 bases; unmatched junction nucleotides: 11. The V gene's germline CDR1 is MNHEY and CDR2 SVGAGI. The CDR3 runs to 17 residues. The chain links TRBV6-5 to TRBJ2-2; 9 nucleotides align to TRBD2. The sample was PBMCs, taken 45 days after the first yellow fever vaccination. The TCR was taken from a young man who received the YFV17D yellow fever vaccine. The CDR3 bases are TGTGCCAGCAGTTACACCCGCGGGGCGGGGGGGCTCGGGGAGCTGTTTTTT. As protein: CASSYTRGAGGLGELFF.